These T cell receptor beta chains were read from a single sample in a study of vaccination and CD4 T cells after COVID-19. Using its own MiXCR run on the PCR reads, TCRdb lists one record per CDR3 protein. The top ten hold 5.5% of the sample, which has around 26,000 distinct CDR3 sequences, 51% seen once. The input for sequencing was CD4+ T cells from blood, taken about 7 months after SARS-CoV-2 vaccination. Receptors originate from a human donor who had recovered from COVID-19. CDR3s include the opening cysteine and the closing phenylalanine or tryptophan. The order of the fields is D gene, clone size, J gene, V gene, CDR3 length, CDR3 protein, CDR3 DNA. D genes are given only for firm matches. Clone sizes are given selectively: once, few, many, or a class where the clone is expanded.

D: TRBD1
size: NA
J: TRBJ2-7
V: TRBV19
length: 16
CDR3: CASSMEPGQGAYEQYF
DNA: TGTGCCAGTAGTATGGAACCTGGACAGGGGGCTTACGAGCAGTACTTC

D: TRBD2
size: NA
J: TRBJ2-5
V: TRBV5-4
length: 16
CDR3: CASSGTSGPYQETQYF
DNA: TGTGCCAGCAGCGGGACTAGCGGGCCGTACCAAGAGACCCAGTACTTC

D: TRBD1
size: NA
J: TRBJ1-1
V: TRBV19
length: 14
CDR3: CASSIGQGGTEAFF
DNA: TGTGCCAGTAGTATAGGACAGGGGGGCACTGAAGCTTTCTTT

D: NA
size: few
J: TRBJ2-6
V: TRBV24-1
length: 16
CDR3: CATSDHRLSGANVLTF
DNA: TGTGCCACCAGTGATCACAGGCTCTCTGGGGCCAACGTCCTGACTTTC

D: NA
size: NA
J: TRBJ2-3
V: TRBV7-9
length: 15
CDR3: CASSDGGAGWDTQYF
DNA: TGTGCCAGCTCCGATGGAGGGGCGGGGTGGGATACGCAGTATTTT

D: NA
size: NA
J: TRBJ2-2
V: TRBV15
length: 10
CDR3: CATTERELFF
DNA: TGTGCCACCACGGAGAGGGAGCTGTTTTTT

D: NA
size: once
J: TRBJ2-1
V: TRBV25-1
length: 12
CDR3: CASSELHNEQFF
DNA: TGTGCCAGCAGTGAGTTACACAATGAGCAGTTCTTC

D: TRBD1
size: few
J: TRBJ1-1
V: TRBV23-1
length: 13
CDR3: CASPGGGGTEAFF
DNA: TGCGCCAGCCCAGGGGGCGGAGGGACTGAAGCTTTCTTT

D: NA
size: NA
J: TRBJ2-1
V: TRBV6-1
length: 15
CDR3: CASSGPRDSNNEQFF
DNA: TGTGCCAGCAGTGGCCCCCGGGACTCAAACAATGAGCAGTTCTTC

D: NA
size: NA
J: TRBJ2-6
V: TRBV6-2/TRBV6-3
length: 15
CDR3: CASSYSSAGANVLTF
DNA: TGTGCCAGCAGTTACTCGTCGGCTGGGGCCAACGTCCTGACTTTC